This is a list of T cell receptor beta chains from one sample in a study of blood T cells in healthy people across ages. TCRdb re-called the 5' RACE reads with MiXCR, one entry per CDR3 protein. The table has about 780,000 distinct CDR3 sequences, 46% seen once. Sequencing used blood. These receptors were collected from a man at least 80 years old in good health. Both conserved end residues are part of each CDR3. The D gene is left open where the match is weak. Part of the rows lack a size; the others show once, few, many or a class for expanded clones.

D: TRBD2
J: TRBJ2-3
size: .
V: TRBV12-3/TRBV12-4
DNA: TGTGCCAGCAGCGGCGGGAGCACAGATGTGCAGTATTTT
CDR3: CASSGGSTDVQYF

D: .
J: TRBJ1-4
size: .
V: TRBV3-1
DNA: TGTGCCAGCAGCCAAGTCTCCAGGAATGAAAAACTGTTTTTT
CDR3: CASSQVSRNEKLFF

D: .
J: TRBJ2-3
size: .
V: TRBV20-1
DNA: TGCAGTGCTAGTGTCTTCCCTAGCACAGATACGCAGTATTTT
CDR3: CSASVFPSTDTQYF

D: .
J: TRBJ2-5
size: few
V: TRBV3-1
DNA: TGTGCCAGCAGCCAAGAAGAGGGGACGCAAGAGACCCAGTACTTC
CDR3: CASSQEEGTQETQYF

D: TRBD1
J: TRBJ1-2
size: .
V: TRBV28
DNA: TGTGCCAGCGGAATAGACAGGGGGCGGTATGGCTACACCTTC
CDR3: CASGIDRGRYGYTF

D: .
J: TRBJ2-2
size: .
V: TRBV2
DNA: TGTGCCAGCATTATCAGGGGCGGCACCGGGGAGCTGTTTTTT
CDR3: CASIIRGGTGELFF

D: .
J: TRBJ2-1
size: few
V: TRBV7-2
DNA: TGTGCCAGCAGCTTAGTAGGCAAGTCCCCCTACAATGAGCAGTTCTTC
CDR3: CASSLVGKSPYNEQFF

D: .
J: TRBJ1-4
size: .
V: TRBV28
DNA: TGTGCCAGCAGTTTAAGCGAACGGGTTGATGAAAAACTGTTTTTT
CDR3: CASSLSERVDEKLFF

D: TRBD1
J: TRBJ1-5
size: .
V: TRBV12-3/TRBV12-4
DNA: TGTGCCAGCAGGGCCGGGACAGGGGTCAATCAGCCCCAGCATTTT
CDR3: CASRAGTGVNQPQHF

D: .
J: TRBJ2-7
size: .
V: TRBV27
DNA: TGTGCCAGCAGTTTACGGGGGACCGGCCAGGACGAGCAGTACTTC
CDR3: CASSLRGTGQDEQYF

D: .
J: TRBJ2-3
size: .
V: TRBV28
DNA: TGTGCCAGCACTCCTCCCCGGGGGACGCAGTATTTT
CDR3: CASTPPRGTQYF

D: .
J: TRBJ2-7
size: .
V: TRBV5-1
DNA: TGCGCCAGCAGCTTGGAGTTCTCCTGGGACGAGCAGTACTTC
CDR3: CASSLEFSWDEQYF

D: .
J: TRBJ2-5
size: few
V: TRBV20-1
DNA: TGCAGTGCTATATCCGGGACAATGTACCAAGAGACCCAGTACTTC
CDR3: CSAISGTMYQETQYF

D: TRBD2
J: TRBJ2-5
size: few
V: TRBV11-2
DNA: TGTGCCAGCAGCTTAGTTCCTAGCGGAGGAGGGGAGACCCAGTACTTC
CDR3: CASSLVPSGGGETQYF

D: TRBD2
J: TRBJ2-1
size: few
V: TRBV28
DNA: TGTGCCAGCAGCACGGGGGGTGTCGGGACTTACAATGAGCAGTTCTTC
CDR3: CASSTGGVGTYNEQFF

D: .
J: TRBJ2-4
size: .
V: TRBV20-1
DNA: TGCAGTGCCAAAGACACCGGCTCTGACGCCAAAAACATTCAGTACTTC
CDR3: CSAKDTGSDAKNIQYF

D: .
J: TRBJ2-7
size: .
V: TRBV28
DNA: TGTGCCAGCAGTTTAGGACAGAGCGGCTACGAGCAGTACTTC
CDR3: CASSLGQSGYEQYF

D: .
J: TRBJ2-7
size: .
V: TRBV5-5
DNA: TGTGCCAGCAGCTTGCCTACGGGTAATCACGAGCAGTACTTC
CDR3: CASSLPTGNHEQYF

D: TRBD1
J: TRBJ2-1
size: .
V: TRBV6-2/TRBV6-3
DNA: TGTGCCAGCACCGACGGGGGGACAGGGTACAATGAGCAGTTCTTC
CDR3: CASTDGGTGYNEQFF

D: TRBD2
J: TRBJ2-3
size: .
V: TRBV5-1
DNA: TGCGCCAGCAGCCTAGCTAGCGGGGGAGGCTTCGGCACAGATACGCAGTATTTT
CDR3: CASSLASGGGFGTDTQYF

D: TRBD2
J: TRBJ2-5
size: .
V: TRBV28
DNA: TGTGCCAGCAGGGGGGGGATTCAAGAGACCCAGTACTTC
CDR3: CASRGGIQETQYF

D: .
J: TRBJ2-4
size: few
V: TRBV28
DNA: TGTGCCAGCAGTCCTCTTCAGGCAAATTCTGGGAACATTCAGTACTTC
CDR3: CASSPLQANSGNIQYF

D: TRBD1
J: TRBJ1-5
size: .
V: TRBV20-1
DNA: TGCTGTGCTCGGATTCAGGGGGCTAGCAATCAGCCCCAGCATTTT
CDR3: CCARIQGASNQPQHF